The 18 T cell receptor beta chains reported below all come from one sample, sequenced in a study of T cell clones after liver transplantation. Using immunoSEQ multiplex PCR, the repertoire was profiled, and TCRdb retains in-frame clones only, with some absent. The sample includes tens of thousands of clones, about four fifths of them seen just once. This specimen consisted of CD4+ T cells from blood, obtained 12 months after liver transplant. The receptor set was obtained from a human patient who received a liver transplant. Some T cells could come from the graft donor.

The chain recombines TRBV6-6 with TRBJ2-1, with 7 positions matching TRBD2. The CDR3 totals 15 residues. CDR1 MNHNY and CDR2 SVGAGI come from the germline V gene (reference sequence). V shed 4 bases, J shed 0 bases, and the junction held 3 bases outside the gene matches. CDR3 sequence reads: CASSWGGSSYNEQFF. CDR3 nucleotides: TGTGCCAGCAGTTGGGGCGGGAGCTCCTACAATGAGCAGTTCTTC.

The chain is built from TRBV7-9 and TRBJ2-6; D remains unclear. V lost 4 bases to trimming and J lost 0 bases, with 4 bases between them. This CDR3 region has 14 residues. Germline V gene data show CDR1 as SEHNR and CDR2 as FQNEAQ (reference sequence). CDR3 in amino acids: CASSSNSGANVLTF. The DNA for the CDR3 is TGTGCCAGCAGCTCCAACTCTGGGGCCAACGTCCTGACTTTC.

V usage is TRBV27 and J usage is TRBJ2-1; D gene uncertain. The CDR3 is 11 residues long. Germline lookup yields CDR1 MNHEY and CDR2 SMNVEV (reference sequence). Trimming shortened V by 6 bases and J by 4 bases, and 4 bases separated the two germline ends. CDR3 sequence (DNA): TGTGCCAGCAGACGATACAATGAGCAGTTCTTC. This codes for CASRRYNEQFF.

The chain has TRBV7-3 and TRBJ2-1; D not resolved. Trimming stripped 3 bases from V and 8 bases from J, with 17 bases between. The germline CDR1 and CDR2 sequences are SGHTA and FQGTGA. This CDR3 spans 15 amino acids. DNA of the CDR3: TGTGCCAGCAGCTTCACTTCGATAAGCCCCCATGAGCAGTTCTTC. This translates into CASSFTSISPHEQFF.

The chain combines TRBV14 with TRBJ1-2; TRBD1 might be the D (6 bases). There are 15 residues in the CDR3. CDR1 and CDR2 from the germline V gene are SGHDN and FVKESK. With 4 bases removed from V and 4 bases from J, the gap between germline ends came to 16 bases. DNA of the CDR3: TGTGCCAGCAGCCCTCGGACAGCCCCTGGCTATGGCTACACCTTC. Encoded protein: CASSPRTAPGYGYTF.

This chain links TRBV2 with TRBJ1-2; TRBD1 might be the D (5 bases). The CDR3 is made up of 14 amino acids. Germline assignment: CDR1 SNHLY and CDR2 FYNNEI. Trimming removed 6 bases at V and 3 bases at J, with 14 bases between. The CDR3 bases are TGTGCCAGCAGCGGGACCGGCGCTTACTATGGCTACACCTTC. Translation gives CASSGTGAYYGYTF.

V usage is TRBV14 and J usage is TRBJ2-7; 7 bases are shared with TRBD2. The ends lost 4 bases at V and 6 bases at J; junction bases unmatched: 15. Germline V gives CDR1 SGHDN, CDR2 FVKESK. The CDR3 spans 16 residues. The CDR3 spells CASSPAGGGSVSEQYF. DNA of the CDR3: TGTGCCAGCAGCCCTGCGGGTGGCGGGAGCGTTTCCGAGCAGTACTTC.

This sequence joins TRBV11-1 and TRBJ2-5; 8 bases are a match to TRBD1. CDR3 length: 14 amino acids. CDR1 and CDR2 from the germline V gene are SGHAT and FQDESV (reference sequence). J was trimmed by 5 bases and V by 1 base; bases with no gene match: 3. The CDR3 coding sequence is TGTGCCAGCAGCTTAGACAGGGGGAGTGAGACCCAGTACTTC. Protein sequence: CASSLDRGSETQYF.

This sequence joins TRBV11-1 and TRBJ2-7; a weak D match, TRBD1 (5 bases). Deletions cut 5 bases from V and 2 bases from J, with 16 bases between. The germline V gene encodes CDR1 SGHAT and CDR2 FQDESV (reference sequence). The CDR3 totals 15 residues. This chain's CDR3 is CASSLTATGPYEQYF. The CDR3 coding sequence is TGTGCCAGCAGCCTTACGGCTACAGGCCCCTACGAGCAGTACTTC.

This chain joins TRBV6-1 and TRBJ1-2, with TRBD1 as a possible D gene (5 bases). This CDR3 region has 13 residues. Trimming cost V 10 bases and J 4 bases, with 16 bases left between them. The germline gives CDR1 MNHNS, CDR2 SASEGT. This CDR3 reads CANTPHQGYGYTF. CDR3 coding DNA: TGTGCCAACACACCACATCAGGGCTATGGCTACACCTTC.

On this clone itself: The sample has other DNA sequences that encode this CDR3 too. The V call is TRBV6-5, the J call TRBJ1-5, with 7 bases aligning to TRBD1. There are 14 residues in the CDR3. The junction had 2 bases not matched to a gene; V was cut back by 4 bases and J by 2 bases. The germline V gene encodes CDR1 MNHEY and CDR2 SVGAGI. CDR3 DNA sequence: TGTGCCAGCAGTTCCAGGGGGGGCAATCAGCCCCAGCATTTT. Protein: CASSSRGGNQPQHF.

This clone was counted a few times. The genes are TRBV5-5 and TRBJ1-4; 7 bases are a match to TRBD1. V lost 1 base, J lost 2 bases, and 2 bases stayed unmatched. The germline V gene has CDR1 SGHKS and CDR2 YYEKEE (reference sequence). This CDR3 is built from 15 residues. The chain's CDR3 is CASSLLTGTNEKLFF. CDR3 sequence (DNA): TGTGCCAGCAGCTTGTTGACAGGGACTAATGAAAAACTGTTTTTT.

This chain links TRBV5-5 with TRBJ2-7; D remains ambiguous. Germline V gene data show CDR1 as SGHKS and CDR2 as YYEKEE (reference sequence). This CDR3 contains 15 residues. The ends were cut back, 1 base at V and 2 bases at J, with 13 bases in the middle. As DNA, the CDR3 is TGTGCCAGCAGCTTGAGTTTGTCGGCCACCTACGAGCAGTACTTC. Amino acids: CASSLSLSATYEQYF. Drawing the rest from reference TRBV5-5 and TRBJ2-7, the complete variable domain is DAGVTQSPTHLIKTRGQQVTLRCSPISGHKSVSWYQQVLGQGPQFIFQYYEKEERGRGNFPDRFSARQFPNYSSELNVNALLLGDSALYLCASSLSLSATYEQYFGPGTRLTVT.

V and J are TRBV28 and TRBJ1-1, with TRBD1 identical over 9 bases. The germline V gene has CDR1 MDHEN and CDR2 SYDVKM. V gave up 5 bases and J gave up 0 bases; unmatched junction bases: 10. This CDR3 has 17 amino acids. The CDR3, as DNA: TGTGCCAGCAGTCCAACCCTGGGACAGGGATTGAACACTGAAGCTTTCTTT. Translated: CASSPTLGQGLNTEAFF. The full variable domain, with the rest looked up from reference TRBV28 and TRBJ1-1, is DVKVTQSSRYLVKRTGEKVFLECVQDMDHENMFWYRQDPGLGLRLIYFSYDVKMKEKGDIPEGYSVSREKKERFSLILESASTNQTSMYLCASSPTLGQGLNTEAFFGQGTRLTVV.

The chain couples TRBV5-6 to TRBJ2-2; TRBD1 matches 8 bases. From germline, CDR1 is SGHDT and CDR2 YYEEEE. The junction had 3 bases not matched to a gene; V was cut back by 2 bases and J by 3 bases. The CDR3 is 15 residues long. CDR3 sequence (DNA): TGTGCCAGCAGCTTCGACAGGGGATACACCGGGGAGCTGTTTTTT. Its protein product is CASSFDRGYTGELFF.

The chain combines TRBV28 with TRBJ2-7, with 10 nucleotides matching TRBD2. Germline V gene data show CDR1 as MDHEN and CDR2 as SYDVKM. This CDR3 is 18 amino acids long. Germline trimming cut 2 bases from V and 1 base from J; bases unmatched to any gene: 11. The CDR3 loop reads CASSLVLAGNSQSYEQYF. CDR3 DNA sequence: TGTGCCAGCAGTTTAGTACTAGCGGGGAATAGTCAGTCCTACGAGCAGTACTTC.

The DNA for the CDR3 is TGTGCCAGCAGCTTAGATGGCGGGAGCCCAGATACGCAGTATTTT. It encodes CASSLDGGSPDTQYF. This chain uses TRBV7-9 with TRBJ2-3, with TRBD2 matching over 7 bases. The germline V gene encodes CDR1 SEHNR and CDR2 FQNEAQ (reference sequence). The CDR3 is made up of 15 amino acids. V lost 1 base to trimming and J lost 4 bases; unmatched junction nucleotides: 5.

This clone was seen a few times. The CDR3: CASSGGTGGSGNTIYF. The CDR3 DNA reads TGTGCCAGCAGCGGAGGGACAGGGGGCTCTGGAAACACCATATATTTT. The rearrangement uses TRBV9 and TRBJ1-3, with 11 nucleotides matching TRBD1. CDR3 size: 16 residues. Unmatched junction bases numbered 2, after V lost 3 bases and J lost 0 bases. The germline gives CDR1 SGDLS, CDR2 YYNGEE.